Sequencing of this T cell receptor (beta chain) was carried out in a study of patients and donors after allogeneic stem cell transplantation. The CDR3 loop spans 14 amino acids. Germline CDR1 is DFQATT and CDR2 is SNEGSKA (reference sequence). The V and J ends lost 0 bases and 7 bases, in that order; junction bases with no gene match: 8. TCRdb processed the RT-PCR reads anew with MiXCR; each CDR3 protein has one entry. This sample has some 960,000 distinct CDR3 sequences, with more than 15% found just once. Specimen: blood, either unsorted or a sorted T cell fraction (not recorded which). This clonotype was obtained from a human donor who was either an allogeneic HSCT recipient or a stem cell or donor lymphocyte infusion donor (not recorded which). It is not recorded whose cells these are; they may come from a transplant donor. The chain is built from TRBV20-1 and TRBJ2-7; TRBD2 matches at 8 bases. As DNA, the CDR3 is TGCAGTGCTAGAGAGTCGAGCGGGGGCAGGGAGCAGTACTTC. This sequence encodes CSARESSGGREQYF.